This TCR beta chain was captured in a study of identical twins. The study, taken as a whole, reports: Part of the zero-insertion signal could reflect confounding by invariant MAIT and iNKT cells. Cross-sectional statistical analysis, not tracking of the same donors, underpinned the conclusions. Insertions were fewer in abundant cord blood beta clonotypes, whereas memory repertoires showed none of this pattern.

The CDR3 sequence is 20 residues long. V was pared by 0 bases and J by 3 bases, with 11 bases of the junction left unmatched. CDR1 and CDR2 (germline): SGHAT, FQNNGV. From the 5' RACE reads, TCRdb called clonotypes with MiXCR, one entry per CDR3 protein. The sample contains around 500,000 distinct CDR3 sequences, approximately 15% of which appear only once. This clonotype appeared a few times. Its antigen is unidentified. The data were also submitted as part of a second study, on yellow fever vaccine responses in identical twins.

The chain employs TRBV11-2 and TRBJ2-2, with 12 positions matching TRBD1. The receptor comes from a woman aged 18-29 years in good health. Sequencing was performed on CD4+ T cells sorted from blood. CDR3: CASSLEPPGQGALDTGELFF. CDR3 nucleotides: TGTGCCAGCAGCTTAGAGCCACCGGGACAGGGGGCCTTAGACACCGGGGAGCTGTTTTTT.